This is a list of T cell receptor beta chains from one sample in a study of cytomegalovirus exposure and HLA in healthy donors. Method: immunoSEQ multiplex PCR; TCRdb's copy keeps in-frame clones and lacks some. The data contain 160,000 or so clones, 70% to 90% of them singletons. Sequencing was done on a sample of PBMCs. The receptors were gathered from a man aged 25 to 40 in good health and CMV-seropositive. Both conserved end residues are part of each CDR3. Fields, in order: clone size, J gene, V gene, D gene, CDR3 DNA, CDR3 protein. A D gene is named only where the DNA matches it firmly. A row's size may be missing; if present it is once, few, many or a size class.

clone size: -; J gene: TRBJ1-4; V gene: TRBV6-5; D gene: -; CDR3 DNA: TGTGCCAGCAGTTATATGGAAAAACTGTTTTTT; CDR3 protein: CASSYMEKLFF
clone size: once; J gene: TRBJ1-1; V gene: TRBV5-4; D gene: -; CDR3 DNA: TGTGCCAGCAGCAAAGGTGGAGACACTGAAGCTTTCTTT; CDR3 protein: CASSKGGDTEAFF
clone size: -; J gene: TRBJ2-7; V gene: TRBV7-7; D gene: TRBD1; CDR3 DNA: TGTGCTAGCAGCACCGGGACAGGGGGGTCCTACGAGCAGTACTTC; CDR3 protein: CASSTGTGGSYEQYF
clone size: -; J gene: TRBJ2-3; V gene: TRBV10-3; D gene: TRBD2; CDR3 DNA: TGTGCCATCAGTGACCCTAGCGGCCCAGGCACAGATACGCAGTATTTT; CDR3 protein: CAISDPSGPGTDTQYF
clone size: -; J gene: TRBJ1-2; V gene: TRBV7-9; D gene: -; CDR3 DNA: TGTGCCAGCGGAAGGACAGTGTATGGCTACACCTTC; CDR3 protein: CASGRTVYGYTF
clone size: -; J gene: TRBJ1-2; V gene: TRBV27; D gene: -; CDR3 DNA: TGTGCCAGCAGTTTATCAGAAGGAGCCCCTAACTATGGCTACACCTTC; CDR3 protein: CASSLSEGAPNYGYTF
clone size: -; J gene: TRBJ1-2; V gene: TRBV9; D gene: -; CDR3 DNA: TGTGCCAGCAGCGTAGATGTGGCATCCTATGGCTACACCTTC; CDR3 protein: CASSVDVASYGYTF
clone size: -; J gene: TRBJ1-5; V gene: TRBV19; D gene: TRBD1; CDR3 DNA: TGTGCCAGTAGTGATGGACAGGGGTGGGCTCAGCCCCAGCATTTT; CDR3 protein: CASSDGQGWAQPQHF
clone size: -; J gene: TRBJ2-7; V gene: TRBV9; D gene: -; CDR3 DNA: TGTGCCAGCAGCGCCGACGGGAGCTCCTACGAGCAGTACTTC; CDR3 protein: CASSADGSSYEQYF
clone size: once; J gene: TRBJ2-3; V gene: TRBV7-2; D gene: -; CDR3 DNA: TGTGCCAGCAGCTTACGACAAGCTGGCACAGATACGCAGTATTTT; CDR3 protein: CASSLRQAGTDTQYF
clone size: -; J gene: TRBJ1-5; V gene: TRBV7-2; D gene: -; CDR3 DNA: TGTGCCAGCAGCTTAGGGGGAGATCAGCCCCAGCATTTT; CDR3 protein: CASSLGGDQPQHF
clone size: -; J gene: TRBJ2-3; V gene: TRBV19; D gene: -; CDR3 DNA: TGTGCCAGTAGTTTGCGGTACAGGGAAGCTAGCACAGATACGCAGTATTTT; CDR3 protein: CASSLRYREASTDTQYF
clone size: -; J gene: TRBJ1-2; V gene: TRBV27; D gene: -; CDR3 DNA: TGTGCCAGCAGTCCGCGGGGGCGATCTAACTATGGCTACACCTTC; CDR3 protein: CASSPRGRSNYGYTF
clone size: -; J gene: TRBJ2-7; V gene: TRBV7-2; D gene: TRBD2; CDR3 DNA: TGTGCCAGCAGCTTGGGGACTAGCGGGGGCTACGAGCAGTACTTC; CDR3 protein: CASSLGTSGGYEQYF
clone size: -; J gene: TRBJ2-1; V gene: TRBV4-3; D gene: TRBD1; CDR3 DNA: TGCGCCAGCAGCCAAGCCTCCGGGACAGGGGTTGAGCAGTTCTTC; CDR3 protein: CASSQASGTGVEQFF
clone size: -; J gene: TRBJ1-5; V gene: TRBV29-1; D gene: -; CDR3 DNA: TGCAGCGTTGAAGAGGGGCAGGGTCAGCCCCAGCATTTT; CDR3 protein: CSVEEGQGQPQHF
clone size: -; J gene: TRBJ2-7; V gene: TRBV6-5; D gene: TRBD1; CDR3 DNA: TGTGCCAGCAGTCAGGGTCACAGGGGGTTCTACGAGCAGTACTTC; CDR3 protein: CASSQGHRGFYEQYF
clone size: -; J gene: TRBJ1-5; V gene: TRBV19; D gene: TRBD1; CDR3 DNA: TGTGCCAGTAGTCTCCTTGGGACAGGGGGCAATCAGCCCCAGCATTTT; CDR3 protein: CASSLLGTGGNQPQHF
clone size: -; J gene: TRBJ2-3; V gene: TRBV18; D gene: -; CDR3 DNA: TGTGCCAGCTCACCACAGGGGGCAGATACGCAGTATTTT; CDR3 protein: CASSPQGADTQYF
clone size: -; J gene: TRBJ1-3; V gene: TRBV5-6; D gene: -; CDR3 DNA: TGTGCCAGCTCGCTGGGGGGTACTGGAAACACCATATATTTT; CDR3 protein: CASSLGGTGNTIYF
clone size: -; J gene: TRBJ2-2; V gene: TRBV19; D gene: TRBD2; CDR3 DNA: TGTGCCAGTAAGCGGGAGACTACAGACGGGGAGCTGTTTTTT; CDR3 protein: CASKRETTDGELFF
clone size: -; J gene: TRBJ2-1; V gene: TRBV5-4; D gene: TRBD2; CDR3 DNA: TGTGCCAGCAGCCTAGCGGGGGGGCGATACAATGAGCAGTTCTTC; CDR3 protein: CASSLAGGRYNEQFF
clone size: -; J gene: TRBJ2-3; V gene: TRBV7-9; D gene: TRBD2; CDR3 DNA: TGTGCCAGCAGCTTTCCGAGCGGGGATACAGATACGCAGTATTTT; CDR3 protein: CASSFPSGDTDTQYF
clone size: -; J gene: TRBJ2-5; V gene: TRBV4-2; D gene: -; CDR3 DNA: TGTGCCAGCAGCCAACAAACACGCCGTCAAGAGACCCAGTACTTC; CDR3 protein: CASSQQTRRQETQYF
clone size: -; J gene: TRBJ1-2; V gene: TRBV7-2; D gene: -; CDR3 DNA: TGTGCCAGCAGCTTGTATCGGGGGGCCGGCTATGGCTACACCTTC; CDR3 protein: CASSLYRGAGYGYTF
clone size: -; J gene: TRBJ2-7; V gene: TRBV9; D gene: TRBD2; CDR3 DNA: TGTGCCAGCAGCGAGGGGACTAGCGGTTACGAGCAGTACTTC; CDR3 protein: CASSEGTSGYEQYF
clone size: -; J gene: TRBJ2-7; V gene: TRBV9; D gene: -; CDR3 DNA: TGTGCCAGCAGCCACCTAGGGGCGCGGGAGCAGTACTTC; CDR3 protein: CASSHLGAREQYF
clone size: -; J gene: TRBJ2-3; V gene: TRBV9; D gene: TRBD2; CDR3 DNA: TGTGCCAGCAGCCCACTAGCGGGGGGGCGAGGAGATACGCAGTATTTT; CDR3 protein: CASSPLAGGRGDTQYF
clone size: -; J gene: TRBJ2-1; V gene: TRBV9; D gene: TRBD2; CDR3 DNA: TGTGCCAGCAGCCGGCGGGGTCGGACTAGTCGAGACAATGAGCAGTTCTTC; CDR3 protein: CASSRRGRTSRDNEQFF
clone size: -; J gene: TRBJ1-5; V gene: TRBV15; D gene: -; CDR3 DNA: TGTGCCACCAGCAGAGATCGGGGGAGCAATCAGCCCCAGCATTTT; CDR3 protein: CATSRDRGSNQPQHF
clone size: once; J gene: TRBJ1-1; V gene: TRBV5-1; D gene: -; CDR3 DNA: TGCGCCAGCAGTTCGGTTGGCGGGGGCGTGACTGAAGCTTTCTTT; CDR3 protein: CASSSVGGGVTEAFF
clone size: -; J gene: TRBJ2-7; V gene: TRBV19; D gene: -; CDR3 DNA: TGTGCCAGTAGCTCCGGGGCGGGACTTTACGAGCAGTACTTC; CDR3 protein: CASSSGAGLYEQYF
clone size: -; J gene: TRBJ2-3; V gene: TRBV15; D gene: -; CDR3 DNA: TGTGCCACCAGCAGTCAGGAGGGGGATACGCAGTATTTT; CDR3 protein: CATSSQEGDTQYF
clone size: -; J gene: TRBJ1-6; V gene: TRBV4-3; D gene: -; CDR3 DNA: TGCGCCAGCAGCCAGGAGACAGCCAGCTATAATTCACCCCTCCACTTT; CDR3 protein: CASSQETASYNSPLHF
clone size: -; J gene: TRBJ2-7; V gene: TRBV30; D gene: -; CDR3 DNA: TGTGCCTGGAGTGTGAAGGACACGGGGGAGCACGAGCAGTACTTC; CDR3 protein: CAWSVKDTGEHEQYF
clone size: -; J gene: TRBJ1-1; V gene: TRBV7-9; D gene: TRBD1; CDR3 DNA: TGTGCCAGCAGCTTAAGGGGGCCGAACACTGAAGCTTTCTTT; CDR3 protein: CASSLRGPNTEAFF
clone size: -; J gene: TRBJ1-1; V gene: TRBV7-2; D gene: -; CDR3 DNA: TGTGCCAGCAGCTTTTCCGCAGGGCGGAACACTGAAGCTTTCTTT; CDR3 protein: CASSFSAGRNTEAFF
clone size: -; J gene: TRBJ2-7; V gene: TRBV6-4; D gene: -; CDR3 DNA: TGTGCCAGCAGTGAGTTTAAGGGAGCCTACGAGCAGTACTTC; CDR3 protein: CASSEFKGAYEQYF
clone size: -; J gene: TRBJ2-7; V gene: TRBV4-1; D gene: -; CDR3 DNA: TGCGCCAGCAGCCAGGCCGCGGTAGGTGGCAACTACGAGCAGTACTTC; CDR3 protein: CASSQAAVGGNYEQYF
clone size: -; J gene: TRBJ2-7; V gene: TRBV4-3; D gene: -; CDR3 DNA: TGCGCCAGCAGCCAAGAAGGGCTAGCGCCATCCTACGAGCAGTACTTC; CDR3 protein: CASSQEGLAPSYEQYF
clone size: -; J gene: TRBJ2-7; V gene: TRBV7-5; D gene: -; CDR3 DNA: TGTGCCAGAAGCTTAGCGGTATTATCCCTTGGCTCCTACGAGCAGTACTTC; CDR3 protein: CARSLAVLSLGSYEQYF
clone size: -; J gene: TRBJ2-3; V gene: TRBV7-2; D gene: TRBD2; CDR3 DNA: TGTGCCAGCAGCATTCCACACCAATATAGCGGGGGGCCGGATACGCAGTATTTT; CDR3 protein: CASSIPHQYSGGPDTQYF